The clone carrying this TCR beta chain ranks as medium-sized. This entry belongs to a study of T cell changes during pregnancy in multiple sclerosis. The CDR3 runs to 15 residues. The V gene lost 7 bases and the J gene lost 0 bases, with 13 bases spanning the gap. Germline V gene data show CDR1 as LNHDA and CDR2 as SQIVND (reference sequence). The table came from immunoSEQ multiplex PCR; TCRdb's copy has only in-frame clones and leaves some out. The sample shows tens of thousands of clones, approximately 90% of them seen only once. This chain joins TRBV19 and TRBJ1-5; D gene uncertain. The source material was CD8+ T cells from peripheral blood mononuclear cells, sampled before pregnancy. The receptor was isolated from a female donor with multiple sclerosis, enrolled in a pregnancy study. This CDR3 is CASNDGGSSNQPQHF. In DNA, the CDR3 is TGTGCCAGTAATGACGGCGGAAGTAGCAATCAGCCCCAGCATTTT.